This TCR beta chain was sequenced for a study of T cell repertoires in cytomegalovirus infection. On the study more broadly: Recently identified HLA-C-restricted CMV epitopes were used, and well-studied HLA-B-restricted CMV epitopes were used as well. CMV infection together with matching HLA type was indicated by public TCR beta signatures.

In its sample, this clonotype was seen a few times. No antigen is known for it. The germline gives CDR1 MNHEY, CDR2 SMNVEV (reference sequence). The germline V and J ends were trimmed by 3 bases and 5 bases, with 19 bases remaining between them. CDR3 size: 16 residues. Study-wide points: Frequencies of public TCR beta families were cumulated, and this identified carriers of CMV plus the relevant HLA. HLA-C-restricted CMV clonotypes gave the most frequent clonotype in two of eight donors.

Using its own MiXCR run on the reads, TCRdb lists one record per CDR3 protein. The table records 700,000 to 900,000 distinct CDR3 sequences, roughly 28% of them present only once. The material was cultured CD8+ T cells from PBMCs, obtained from culture after CMV antigen stimulation. J is TRBJ2-5 and V is TRBV27; no clear D gene. The TCR was taken from a human donor in good health (CMV status not recorded). Some clones in this sample may be carry-over from other donors' samples. Here the CDR3 reads CASSFGPAVPGETQYF. The CDR3 coding sequence is TGTGCCAGCAGTTTCGGACCCGCGGTGCCCGGTGAGACCCAGTACTTC.